The clone carrying this T cell receptor (beta chain) was seen once. The data stem from a study of control samples from healthy donors and cancer patients. V gave up 4 bases and J gave up 0 bases, with 13 bases separating them. The germline CDR1 and CDR2 sequences are GTSNPN and SVGIG (reference sequence). The length of the CDR3 is 14 residues. The protocol was immunoSEQ multiplex PCR, while the TCRdb copy is restricted to in-frame clones and leaves out a portion. The data contain roughly 95,000 clones, roughly 88% of them singletons. The receptor's source is a man aged 25-40 years in good health. Material: blood. The rearrangement joins TRBV30 to TRBJ2-7; TRBD1 might be the D (5 bases). The CDR3: CAWKEQQGSYEQYF. CDR3 nucleotide sequence: TGTGCCTGGAAGGAACAGCAGGGCTCCTACGAGCAGTACTTC.